The text below deals with one TCR beta chain. No antigen is known for it. The ends were cut back, 6 bases at V and 3 bases at J, with 15 bases in the middle. Germline V gene lookup returns CDR1 KGHSH and CDR2 LQKENI. The CDR3 loop spans 15 amino acids. PCR used 60 Vbeta primers and 13 Jbeta primers. Using immunoSEQ multiplex PCR, the repertoire was profiled, and TCRdb retains in-frame clones only, with some absent. Of fewer than 120,000 clones listed, about 80% are singletons. The data originate from a study of cytomegalovirus exposure and HLA in healthy donors. General study findings and limits: Listed as cytomegalovirus-associated were approximately 160 TCR beta chains. A link between a missense DCLRE1C variant and TCR beta V- and J-gene trimming emerged from a later analysis. The study assumed roughly uniform donor sequencing depth for presence/absence analyses.

V and J are TRBV18 and TRBJ1-5; D perhaps matches TRBD1 (5 bases). Material for sequencing was PBMCs. The source of this sequence is a woman aged 55-69 years in good health and CMV-seropositive. This chain's CDR3 is CASSVESGANQPQHF. The DNA for the CDR3 is TGTGCCAGCTCTGTGGAGTCTGGGGCCAATCAGCCCCAGCATTTT.